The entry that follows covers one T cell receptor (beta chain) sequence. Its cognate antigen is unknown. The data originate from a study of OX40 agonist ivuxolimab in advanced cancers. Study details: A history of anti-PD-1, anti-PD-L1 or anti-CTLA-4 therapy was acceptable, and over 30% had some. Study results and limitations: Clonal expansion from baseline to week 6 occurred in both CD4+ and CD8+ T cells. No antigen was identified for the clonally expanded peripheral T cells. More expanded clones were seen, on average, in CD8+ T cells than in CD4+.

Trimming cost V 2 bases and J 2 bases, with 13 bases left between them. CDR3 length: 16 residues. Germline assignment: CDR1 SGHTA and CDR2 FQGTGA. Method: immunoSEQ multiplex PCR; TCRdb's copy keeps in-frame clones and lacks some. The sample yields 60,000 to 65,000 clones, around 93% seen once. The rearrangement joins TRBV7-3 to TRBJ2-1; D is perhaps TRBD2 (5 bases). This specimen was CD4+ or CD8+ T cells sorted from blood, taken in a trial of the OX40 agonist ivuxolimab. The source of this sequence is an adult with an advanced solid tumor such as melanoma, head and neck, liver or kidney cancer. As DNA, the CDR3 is TGTGCCAGCAGCTTAGAAGGGCGGGCGGCCTACAATGAGCAGTTCTTC. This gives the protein CASSLEGRAAYNEQFF.